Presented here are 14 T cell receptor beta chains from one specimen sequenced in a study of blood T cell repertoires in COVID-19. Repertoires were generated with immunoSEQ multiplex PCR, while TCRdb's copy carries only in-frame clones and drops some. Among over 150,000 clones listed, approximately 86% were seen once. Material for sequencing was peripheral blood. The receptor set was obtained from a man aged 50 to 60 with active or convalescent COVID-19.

Here the CDR3 DNA reads TGTGCCAGCAGCTTGCAGGGGCTAGGGTACAATGAGCAGTTCTTC. This gives the protein CASSLQGLGYNEQFF. The chain carries TRBV5-4 and TRBJ2-1, with D perhaps matching TRBD1 (6 bases). The germline CDR1 and CDR2 sequences are SGHNT and YYREEE (reference sequence). The CDR3 runs 15 residues. The ends were cut back, 1 base at V and 4 bases at J, with 12 bases in the middle. Full variable domain (remainder filled in from reference TRBV5-4 and TRBJ2-1): ETGVTQSPTHLIKTRGQQVTLRCSSQSGHNTVSWYQQALGQGPQFIFQYYREEENGRGNFPPRFSGLQFPNYSSELNVNALELDDSALYLCASSLQGLGYNEQFFGPGTRLTVL.

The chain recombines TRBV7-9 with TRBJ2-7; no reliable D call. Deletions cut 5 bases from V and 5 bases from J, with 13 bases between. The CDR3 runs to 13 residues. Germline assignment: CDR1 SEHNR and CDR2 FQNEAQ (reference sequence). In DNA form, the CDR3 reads TGTGCCAGCAGCGCCAACGGCGGCCACGAGCAGTACTTC. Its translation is CASSANGGHEQYF.

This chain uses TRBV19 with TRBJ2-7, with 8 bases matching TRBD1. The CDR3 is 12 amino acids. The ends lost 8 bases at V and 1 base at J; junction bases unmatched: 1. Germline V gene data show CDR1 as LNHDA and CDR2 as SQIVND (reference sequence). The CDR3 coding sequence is TGTGCCAGTGGGGACAGGTCCTACGAGCAGTACTTC. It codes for CASGDRSYEQYF.

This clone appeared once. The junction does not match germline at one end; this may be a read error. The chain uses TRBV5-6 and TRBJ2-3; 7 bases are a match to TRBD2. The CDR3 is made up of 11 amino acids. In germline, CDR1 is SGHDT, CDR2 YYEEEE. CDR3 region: CASSGRDYTFF. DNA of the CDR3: TGTGCCAGCAGCGGGCGGGACTATACATTTTTT.

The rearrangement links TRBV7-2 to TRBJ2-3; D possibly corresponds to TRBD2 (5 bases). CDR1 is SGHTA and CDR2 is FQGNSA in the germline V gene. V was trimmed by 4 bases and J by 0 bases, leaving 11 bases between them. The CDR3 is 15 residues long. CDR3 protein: CASSSERYSTDTQYF. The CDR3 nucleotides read TGTGCCAGCAGCTCCGAGCGGTATAGCACAGATACGCAGTATTTT.

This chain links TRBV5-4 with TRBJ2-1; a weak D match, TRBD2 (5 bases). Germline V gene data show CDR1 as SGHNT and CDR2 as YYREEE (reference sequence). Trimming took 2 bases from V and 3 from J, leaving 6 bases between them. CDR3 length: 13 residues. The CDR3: CASSLLVYNEQFF. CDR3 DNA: TGTGCCAGCAGCTTACTAGTCTACAATGAGCAGTTCTTC.

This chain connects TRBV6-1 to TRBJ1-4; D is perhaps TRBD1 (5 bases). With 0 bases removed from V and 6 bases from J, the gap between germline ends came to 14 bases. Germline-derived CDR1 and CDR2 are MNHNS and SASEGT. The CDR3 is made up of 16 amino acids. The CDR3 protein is CASSEADRQLDEKLFF. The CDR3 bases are TGTGCCAGCAGTGAAGCTGATCGACAGTTAGATGAAAAACTGTTTTTT.

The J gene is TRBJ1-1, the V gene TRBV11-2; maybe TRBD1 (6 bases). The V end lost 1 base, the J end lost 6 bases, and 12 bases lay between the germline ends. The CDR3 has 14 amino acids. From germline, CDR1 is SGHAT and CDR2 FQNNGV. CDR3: CASSLVQGSPEAFF. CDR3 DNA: TGTGCCAGCAGCTTAGTACAGGGTAGTCCTGAAGCTTTCTTT.

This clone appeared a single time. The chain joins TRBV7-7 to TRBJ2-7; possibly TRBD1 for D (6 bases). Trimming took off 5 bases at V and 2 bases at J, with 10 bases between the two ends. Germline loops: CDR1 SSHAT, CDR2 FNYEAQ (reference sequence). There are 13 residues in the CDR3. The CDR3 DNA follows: TGTGCCAGCAGCCGGACAGCAGCCTACGAGCAGTACTTC. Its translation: CASSRTAAYEQYF.

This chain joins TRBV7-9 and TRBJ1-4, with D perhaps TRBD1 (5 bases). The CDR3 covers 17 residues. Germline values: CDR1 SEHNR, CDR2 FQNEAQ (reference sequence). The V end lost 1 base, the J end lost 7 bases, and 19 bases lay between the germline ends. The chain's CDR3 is CASSLGDTTVKIEKLFF. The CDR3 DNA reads TGTGCCAGCAGCTTAGGAGATACGACAGTAAAAATTGAAAAACTGTTTTTT.

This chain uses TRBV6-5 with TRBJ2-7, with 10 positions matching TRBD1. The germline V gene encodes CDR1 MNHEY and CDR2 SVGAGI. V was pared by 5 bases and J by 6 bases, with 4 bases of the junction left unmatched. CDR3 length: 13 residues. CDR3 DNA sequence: TGTGCCAGCAGTAGCGGGACAGGGGTCGAGCAGTACTTC. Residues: CASSSGTGVEQYF.

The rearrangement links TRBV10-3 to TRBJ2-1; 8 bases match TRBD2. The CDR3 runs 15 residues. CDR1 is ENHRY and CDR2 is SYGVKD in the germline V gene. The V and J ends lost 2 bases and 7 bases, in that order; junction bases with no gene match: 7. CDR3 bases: TGTGCCATCAGTGAGAGTCTAGCGGGTAAGAATGAGCAGTTCTTC. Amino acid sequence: CAISESLAGKNEQFF.

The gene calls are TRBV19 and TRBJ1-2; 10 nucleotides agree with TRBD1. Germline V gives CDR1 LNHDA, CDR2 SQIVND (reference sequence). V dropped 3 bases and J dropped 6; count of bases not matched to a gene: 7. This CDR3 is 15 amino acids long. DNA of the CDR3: TGTGCCAGTAGTATGCAAGAGACAGGGGGCGATGGCTACACCTTC. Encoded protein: CASSMQETGGDGYTF.

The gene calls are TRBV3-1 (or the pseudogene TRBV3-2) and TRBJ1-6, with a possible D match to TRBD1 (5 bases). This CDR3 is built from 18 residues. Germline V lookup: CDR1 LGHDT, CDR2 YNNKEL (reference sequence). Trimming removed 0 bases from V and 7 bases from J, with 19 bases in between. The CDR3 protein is CASSQDLGSVTGNSPLHF. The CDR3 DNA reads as TGTGCCAGCAGCCAAGATCTCGGCAGCGTAACAGGAAATTCACCCCTCCACTTT.